This record looks at one T cell receptor beta chain sequence and its context. Its target is not known. Enrolled patients, whose metastatic non-small-cell lung cancer was chemo-refractory, received focal radiation plus CTLA-4 blockade with ipilimumab. Assay used: immunoSEQ multiplex PCR; TCRdb lists only in-frame clones, some missing. The sample consists of fewer than 85,000 clones, approximately 86% of them appearing once. The sample belongs to a study of radiotherapy plus CTLA-4 blockade in lung cancer. Whole-study context: Overall, 15% to 20% of patients showed an objective response, while about 30% attained disease control. Study conclusions and caveats: According to reports, early shifts in blood T cell clones, alongside interferon-beta, forecast response most accurately. Radiotherapy with ipilimumab was followed by blood expansion of tumor-derived clones.

This clonotype originated in a human donor with non-small cell lung cancer who had stable disease on radiotherapy plus ipilimumab. Material: peripheral blood, obtained from a patient treated with radiotherapy plus ipilimumab.

Here the CDR3 DNA reads TGTGCCAGCAGAGGACAGGCGAACACCGGGGAGCTGTTTTTT. Translating gives CASRGQANTGELFF. The chain couples TRBV6-1 to TRBJ2-2, with TRBD1 matching 7 bases. After removal of 6 bases from V and 0 bases from J, the junction contained 1 base not matched to a gene. The CDR3 is 14 residues long. Germline V gives CDR1 MNHNS, CDR2 SASEGT.